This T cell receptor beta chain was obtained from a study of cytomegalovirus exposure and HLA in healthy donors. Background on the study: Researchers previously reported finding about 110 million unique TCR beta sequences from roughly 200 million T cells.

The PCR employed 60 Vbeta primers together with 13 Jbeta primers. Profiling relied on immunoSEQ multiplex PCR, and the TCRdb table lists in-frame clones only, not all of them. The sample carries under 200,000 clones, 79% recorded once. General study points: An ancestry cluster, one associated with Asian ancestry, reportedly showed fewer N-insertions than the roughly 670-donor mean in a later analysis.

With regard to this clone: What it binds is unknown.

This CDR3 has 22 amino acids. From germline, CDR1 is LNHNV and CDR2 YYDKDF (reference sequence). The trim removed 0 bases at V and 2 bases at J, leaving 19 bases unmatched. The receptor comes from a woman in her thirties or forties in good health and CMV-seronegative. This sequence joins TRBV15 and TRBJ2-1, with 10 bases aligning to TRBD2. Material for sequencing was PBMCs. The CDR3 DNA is TGTGCCACCAGCAGAGATCCCTTTGGGGAAGCGGGAGGGCTAAGGGCCTACAATGAGCAGTTCTTC. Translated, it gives CATSRDPFGEAGGLRAYNEQFF.